The T cell receptor (beta chain) described here comes from a study of human T cells and chemical hapten exposure. Stated time point: patch test 1, 2 weeks after DPC sensitization. Indicated treatment: therapeutic diphenylcyclopropenone sensitization with weekly scalp DPC. TCRdb reprocessed the RACE reads with MiXCR, giving one entry per CDR3 protein. In the table there are roughly 380,000 distinct CDR3 sequences, roughly 4.8% of which are singletons. This clonotype appeared a few times. Trimming pared 5 bases from V and 2 bases from J, leaving 15 bases between. The CDR3 is 15 residues long. Germline V gene sequence: CDR1 PRHDT, CDR2 FYEKMQ (reference sequence).

The sample was whole blood, taken in connection with sensitization to the hapten diphenylcyclopropenone (DPC). The chain combines TRBV13 with TRBJ1-1; D is possibly TRBD1 (5 bases). This TCR was sampled from a woman aged 50 to 65 with alopecia areata. Some clones in this sample may be carry-over from other donors' samples. The CDR3: CASSQTGEENTEAFF. CDR3 nucleotide sequence: TGTGCCAGCAGCCAAACGGGGGAGGAAAACACTGAAGCTTTCTTT.